This record covers a single T cell receptor (beta chain). What it binds is unknown. Naive CD4+ cells were sorted as CD4+CD8-CD45RO-CD45RA+; naive CD8+ as CD8+CD4-CD45RA+CD27bright. The germline CDR1 and CDR2 sequences are DFQATT and SNEGSKA (reference sequence). V was pared by 0 bases and J by 0 bases, with 9 bases between. This CDR3 has 15 amino acids. TCR libraries were built from about 0.55 ug of total RNA by linear amplification. TCRdb recomputed calls from the reads with MiXCR, one row per CDR3 protein. The sample has 200,000 or so distinct CDR3 sequences, nearly 75% seen once. The data stem from a study of healthy donors' naive CD4 and CD8 T cells. Study-level points and caveats: Most V and J genes were reportedly biased between naive CD4+ and CD8+ cells. Positive CDR3 charge linked to CD4+ cells, negative to CD8+ cells.

Sequencing was done on a sample of naive CD4+ and CD8+ T cells sorted from blood, pooled from several donors. This receptor was taken from a pool of human donors in good health; the sample pools cells from several healthy donors. The chain joins TRBV20-1 to TRBJ1-5; unclear D gene. The CDR3 DNA sequence: TGCAGTGCTAGAGAAGACGCCTATAGCAATCAGCCCCAGCATTTT. It is translated as CSAREDAYSNQPQHF.